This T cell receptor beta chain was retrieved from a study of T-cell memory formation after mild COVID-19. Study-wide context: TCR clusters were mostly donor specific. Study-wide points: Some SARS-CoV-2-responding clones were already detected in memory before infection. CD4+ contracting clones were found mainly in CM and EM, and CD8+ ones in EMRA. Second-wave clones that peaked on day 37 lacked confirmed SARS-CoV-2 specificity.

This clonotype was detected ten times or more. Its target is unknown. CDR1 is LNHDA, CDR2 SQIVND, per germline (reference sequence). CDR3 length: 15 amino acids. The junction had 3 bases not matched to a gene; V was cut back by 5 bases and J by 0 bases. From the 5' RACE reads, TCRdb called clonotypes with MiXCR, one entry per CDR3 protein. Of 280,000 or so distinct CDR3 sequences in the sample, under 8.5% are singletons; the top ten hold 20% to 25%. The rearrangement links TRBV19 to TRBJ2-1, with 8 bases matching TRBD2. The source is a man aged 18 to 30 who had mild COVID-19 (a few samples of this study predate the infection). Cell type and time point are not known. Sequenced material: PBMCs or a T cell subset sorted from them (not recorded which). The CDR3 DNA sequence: TGTGCCAGTAGTGGGCTAGCGGGCTCCTACAATGAGCAGTTCTTC. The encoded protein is CASSGLAGSYNEQFF.